The clone carrying this TCR beta chain was recorded at least ten times. The data stem from a study of regulatory T cells in long-lasting Graves disease. Time point in this sample: newly diagnosed GD, antithyroid drugs for less than 3 months. RNA extracted from PBMCs served as the sequencing template. To make TCR beta libraries, researchers used iRepertoire HTBI primers and Arm-PCR of CDR3 regions. TCRdb re-derived calls from the multiplex PCR reads in MiXCR, one entry per CDR3 protein. The sample has 350,000 to 400,000 distinct CDR3 sequences, 15% to 20% seen once. This sample also belongs to another study, concerning T cells in Graves' hyperthyroidism and ophthalmopathy. That work contributes: The HTBI primer set served for first-round RT-PCR of the TCR CDR3. In blood, most of the thyroid clonotypes expanded above 0.001 were also present.

The receptor's source is a woman in her late teens or twenties with Graves disease. The input for sequencing was peripheral blood mononuclear cells (PBMCs), taken at new diagnosis, from a patient treated with antithyroid drugs.

The CDR3 DNA reads TGTGCCAGCCTCCTGAGGGCCTACGAGCAGTACTTC. Its translation: CASLLRAYEQYF. The chain has TRBV6-1 and TRBJ2-7, with TRBD2 as a possible D gene (5 bases). CDR1 is MNHNS and CDR2 is SASEGT in the germline V gene. This CDR3 region has 12 residues. V dropped 8 bases and J dropped 2 bases, with 10 bases sitting between them.